The next 31 T cell receptor beta chains were all read from a single sample in a study of shared clonotypes between healthy human individuals. TCRdb's table, derived via immunoSEQ multiplex PCR, lists solely in-frame clones and lacks some. The data contain 780,000 or so clones, around 70% of them seen just once; the ten biggest clones take up under 2%. The material sequenced was memory CD4+ T cells sorted from blood. Sample subset: CD45RA-negative fraction. The receptors come from a woman aged 25 to 39 in good health.

V gene TRBV6-6 combines with J gene TRBJ2-3; D is uncertain. The V and J ends lost 6 bases and 1 base respectively, with 14 bases between them. The CDR3 consists of 15 residues. Per germline, CDR1 MNHNY and CDR2 SVGAGI (reference sequence). Here the CDR3 DNA reads TGTGCCAGCAGCCGTACTGTGACCGGCACAGATACGCAGTATTTT. This codes for CASSRTVTGTDTQYF.

This chain links TRBV2 with TRBJ2-5, with TRBD2 matching 8 bases. The germline CDR1 and CDR2 sequences are SNHLY and FYNNEI. V shed 6 bases and J 7 bases; nucleotides not matched to a gene: 13. This CDR3 is built from 15 residues. The CDR3 sequence is CASRERSGGLGTQYF. In DNA form, the CDR3 reads TGTGCCAGCAGAGAACGCAGCGGGGGCCTGGGGACCCAGTACTTC.

The chain couples TRBV5-4 to TRBJ2-3, with a tentative D call TRBD2 (6 bases). The germline V gene encodes CDR1 SGHNT and CDR2 YYREEE (reference sequence). The CDR3 is 16 residues long. Trimming took 3 bases from V and 1 from J, leaving 15 bases between them. The CDR3 DNA follows: TGTGCCAGCAGCTGGCCCCGGCAGCGGGGCACAGATACGCAGTATTTT. The encoded protein is CASSWPRQRGTDTQYF. Supplemented by reference TRBV5-4 and TRBJ2-3, the full variable domain reads ETGVTQSPTHLIKTRGQQVTLRCSSQSGHNTVSWYQQALGQGPQFIFQYYREEENGRGNFPPRFSGLQFPNYSSELNVNALELDDSALYLCASSWPRQRGTDTQYFGPGTRLTVL.

This chain uses TRBV5-1 with TRBJ2-3; TRBD2 aligns across 12 bases. Losses at the gene ends were 2 bases for V and 0 bases for J; bases not matched to a gene: 4. Germline V gene lookup returns CDR1 SGHRS and CDR2 YFSETQ. This CDR3 has 17 residues. In DNA form, the CDR3 reads TGCGCCAGCAGCTTAAGACTAGCGGGAGTCAGCACAGATACGCAGTATTTT. Its translation is CASSLRLAGVSTDTQYF.

A word on this clone: This may be a read error, as it is one base from a much larger clone. This sequence joins TRBV7-9 and TRBJ1-1; 7 bases fit TRBD1. Losses at the gene ends were 5 bases for V and 3 bases for J; bases not matched to a gene: 3. This CDR3 has 13 residues. Germline CDR1 and CDR2: SEHNR and FQNEAQ (reference sequence). CDR3 in DNA: TGTGCCAGCAGCGCTCAGGGGGACACTGAAGCTTTCTTT. Protein sequence: CASSAQGDTEAFF.

The chain has TRBV15 and TRBJ2-1; no reliable D call. Trimming left V 0 bases short and J 10 bases short, with 10 bases between. The CDR3 runs to 13 residues. Germline lookup yields CDR1 LNHNV and CDR2 YYDKDF (reference sequence). CDR3 amino acids: CATSRDQPDEQFF. CDR3 in DNA: TGTGCCACCAGCAGAGATCAACCAGACGAGCAGTTCTTC.

The rearrangement uses TRBV4-1 and TRBJ1-6; D call uncertain. The CDR3 has 15 amino acids. V gave up 1 base and J gave up 8 bases, with 12 bases separating them. Germline V gene sequence: CDR1 MGHRA, CDR2 YSYEKL. CDR3 in amino acids: CASSQVDRADSPLHF. The DNA of the CDR3 is TGCGCCAGCAGCCAAGTTGACCGAGCGGATTCACCCCTCCACTTT.

This chain joins TRBV7-9 and TRBJ2-5; D is unresolved. Germline V CDR1 and CDR2: SEHNR, FQNEAQ (reference sequence). Between the trimmed V and J ends, which lost 1 base and 5 bases, there was a span of 8 bases. The CDR3 extends over 13 amino acids. CDR3 coding DNA: TGTGCCAGCAGCTTAGTCCGGGCCGAGACCCAGTACTTC. Its translation is CASSLVRAETQYF.

The chain is built from TRBV10-2 and TRBJ2-7, with TRBD1 matching over 11 bases. CDR1 and CDR2 (germline): WSHSY, SAAADI. After removal of 5 bases from V and 6 bases from J, the junction contained 9 bases not matched to a gene. The CDR3 is made up of 15 amino acids. DNA for the CDR3: TGCGCCAGCAGTCAACCGGGACAGGGGGTTTCCGAGCAGTACTTC. Residues: CASSQPGQGVSEQYF.

The chain recombines TRBV19 with TRBJ1-5; TRBD1 aligns across 8 bases. Trimming took 6 bases from V and 7 from J; bases not matched to a gene: 8. CDR1 is LNHDA and CDR2 is SQIVND in the germline V gene (reference sequence). The CDR3 has 14 amino acids. The CDR3 DNA follows: TGTGCCAGTAGCGTCCGGGACAGGAACCAGCCCCAGCATTTT. This encodes CASSVRDRNQPQHF.

The chain employs TRBV28 and TRBJ1-1; D unclear. Germline lookup yields CDR1 MDHEN and CDR2 SYDVKM. The V gene lost 3 bases and the J gene lost 3 bases, with 11 bases spanning the gap. CDR3 length equals 14 residues. The CDR3 here is CASSLGVRDTEAFF. The CDR3 DNA sequence: TGTGCCAGCAGTTTGGGAGTGCGGGACACTGAAGCTTTCTTT.

This CDR3 reads CASSKGNLNTEAFF. CDR3 nucleotides: TGTGCCAGCAGCAAAGGGAACTTGAACACTGAAGCTTTCTTT. V is TRBV21-1 and J is TRBJ1-1. TRBV21-1 has pseudogene status. The CDR3 runs to 14 residues.

The J gene is TRBJ2-3, the V gene TRBV7-2; weak D call: TRBD2 (6 bases). The ends were cut back, 2 bases at V and 2 bases at J, with 14 bases in the middle. The V gene's germline CDR1 is SGHTA and CDR2 FQGNSA. CDR3 length: 16 amino acids. In DNA form, the CDR3 reads TGTGCCAGCAGCTTAAATTGGCGGGAAGCCACAGATACGCAGTATTTT. It specifies CASSLNWREATDTQYF.

V is TRBV27 and J is TRBJ1-1; TRBD1 aligns across 10 bases. The CDR3 is 18 residues long. The germline CDR1 and CDR2 sequences are MNHEY and SMNVEV (reference sequence). V gave up 7 bases and J gave up 1 base; unmatched junction bases: 15. The CDR3, as DNA: TGTGCCAGCACCAACTCCCTAACCCGGGACAGGGGGAACACTGAAGCTTTCTTT. The encoded protein is CASTNSLTRDRGNTEAFF.

V gene TRBV28 combines with J gene TRBJ1-1, with 7 positions matching TRBD1. The germline CDR1 and CDR2 sequences are MDHEN and SYDVKM. V lost 5 bases, J lost 4 bases, and 13 bases stayed unmatched. The CDR3 consists of 16 residues. The CDR3 region has the DNA TGTGCCAGCAGTCTTAGTCGGGCAGGGGGTGGCACTGAAGCTTTCTTT. Translating gives CASSLSRAGGGTEAFF.

The chain employs TRBV19 and TRBJ2-2; D call uncertain. In germline, CDR1 is LNHDA, CDR2 SQIVND (reference sequence). This CDR3 has 15 amino acids. Trimming removed 6 bases from V and 3 bases from J, with 14 bases in between. The CDR3 region is CASSQDPGDTGELFF. CDR3 sequence (DNA): TGTGCCAGTAGCCAGGACCCGGGCGACACCGGGGAGCTGTTTTTT.

This chain connects TRBV19 to TRBJ1-2; D possibly corresponds to TRBD1 (5 bases). The CDR3 length is 12 residues. V shed 7 bases and J shed 3 bases, with 9 bases lying between them. Germline V gene data show CDR1 as LNHDA and CDR2 as SQIVND (reference sequence). This CDR3 is CASTRDDYGYTF. The CDR3 coding sequence is TGTGCCAGTACCCGGGACGACTATGGCTACACCTTC.

V usage is TRBV30 and J usage is TRBJ2-5; the D is unclear. Per the germline V gene, CDR1 is GTSNPN and CDR2 is SVGIG (reference sequence). This CDR3 is built from 14 residues. Trimming cost V 3 bases and J 1 base, with 12 bases left between them. Here the CDR3 reads CAWRFSQLQETQYF. Written as DNA, the CDR3 is TGTGCCTGGAGATTTAGTCAGCTCCAAGAGACCCAGTACTTC.

V usage is TRBV7-9 and J usage is TRBJ2-6, with a tentative D call TRBD2 (5 bases). The germline gives CDR1 SEHNR, CDR2 FQNEAQ (reference sequence). The CDR3 covers 17 residues. The ends were cut back, 3 bases at V and 2 bases at J, with 14 bases in the middle. CDR3 amino acids: CASSFRINGTGANVLTF. Here the CDR3 DNA reads TGTGCCAGCAGCTTCCGTATTAACGGGACTGGGGCCAACGTCCTGACTTTC.

The V gene is TRBV11-2, the J gene TRBJ2-3; D is unresolved. This CDR3 is built from 13 residues. Per the germline V gene, CDR1 is SGHAT and CDR2 is FQNNGV. V was shortened by 5 bases and J by 1 base, with 7 bases between the two germline ends. For the CDR3, the DNA is TGTGCCAGCAGCCGTTATGGCACAGATACGCAGTATTTT. Its protein product is CASSRYGTDTQYF.

This clone showed up just once. The V call is TRBV19, the J call TRBJ2-3; D uncertain. The V and J ends lost 6 bases and 0 bases respectively, with 10 bases between them. The CDR3 consists of 14 residues. Looked up from germline, CDR1 is LNHDA and CDR2 is SQIVND (reference sequence). The CDR3 sequence: CASRKGGSTDTQYF. CDR3 bases: TGTGCCAGTAGAAAGGGCGGTAGCACAGATACGCAGTATTTT.

The V and J genes are TRBV4-1 and TRBJ1-2, with no clear D. The CDR3 has 15 amino acids. Trimming removed 0 bases at V and 7 bases at J, with 15 bases between. Germline loops: CDR1 MGHRA, CDR2 YSYEKL. CDR3 sequence reads: CASSQDLAVSAGYTF. DNA for the CDR3: TGCGCCAGCAGCCAAGATCTTGCAGTTTCTGCTGGCTACACCTTC.

The chain recombines TRBV6-4 with TRBJ2-7, with 11 bases identical to TRBD2. This CDR3 spans 14 amino acids. Germline CDR1 reads MRHNA; CDR2 reads SNTAGT. Losses at the gene ends were 0 bases for V and 6 bases for J; bases not matched to a gene: 1. CDR3 bases: TGTGCCAGCAGTGACTCCCTAGCGGGAGGCGAGCAGTACTTC. Protein sequence: CASSDSLAGGEQYF.

The table lists this clone with many counts. The rearrangement uses TRBV25-1 and TRBJ2-5; D might be TRBD1 or TRBD2, each matching 6 bases. The germline V gene encodes CDR1 MGHDK and CDR2 SYGVNS. CDR3 length equals 14 residues. V lost 3 bases to trimming and J lost 5 bases, with 13 bases between them. CDR3 DNA sequence: TGTGCCAGCAGTGATCGGGGGCGGGCGGAGACCCAGTACTTC. It translates to CASSDRGRAETQYF.

This rearrangement joins TRBV27 to TRBJ2-1, with TRBD2 matching 13 bases. The ends lost 2 bases at V and 4 bases at J; junction bases unmatched: 5. CDR1 is MNHEY and CDR2 is SMNVEV in the germline V gene (reference sequence). There are 17 residues in the CDR3. CDR3 in amino acids: CASSLQTLAGGYNEQFF. CDR3 sequence (DNA): TGTGCCAGCAGTTTACAAACACTAGCGGGAGGGTACAATGAGCAGTTCTTC.

This chain connects TRBV2 to TRBJ1-1; no definite D call. CDR1 is SNHLY, CDR2 FYNNEI, per germline. The CDR3 runs to 14 residues. The V end was cut by 5 bases, the J end by 4 bases, with 14 bases between. CDR3 protein: CASSRAVSSTEAFF. CDR3 sequence (DNA): TGTGCCAGCAGTCGGGCCGTTTCCAGCACTGAAGCTTTCTTT.

This clone occurred many times. Other DNA sequences in the same sample also yield this CDR3. The chain recombines TRBV5-6 with TRBJ2-7; perhaps TRBD2 as D (5 bases). Trimming cost V 3 bases and J 0 bases, with 10 bases left between them. The CDR3 has 14 residues. The germline V gene encodes CDR1 SGHDT and CDR2 YYEEEE. CDR3 residues: CASSSLDSSYEQYF. The CDR3 DNA reads as TGTGCCAGCAGCTCGCTGGACTCCTCCTACGAGCAGTACTTC.

This clone was recorded at least ten times. Written as DNA, the CDR3 is TGTGCCAGCAGACAAGGGAGCGGGTACACTGAAGCTTTCTTT. This sequence encodes CASRQGSGYTEAFF. The chain carries TRBV6-5 and TRBJ1-1; D is unresolved. V was shortened by 6 bases and J by 3 bases, with 14 bases between the two germline ends. The germline CDR1 and CDR2 sequences are MNHEY and SVGAGI. The CDR3 runs 14 residues.

The CDR3 reads CASSLHKKNTEAFF. The CDR3 DNA sequence: TGTGCCAGCTCACTGCACAAGAAGAACACTGAAGCTTTCTTT. The chain carries TRBV18 and TRBJ1-1; D is unclear. V shed 4 bases and J shed 1 base, with 10 bases lying between them. The length of the CDR3 is 14 residues. Germline values: CDR1 KGHSH, CDR2 LQKENI.

The chain combines TRBV6-5 with TRBJ1-1; TRBD1 aligns across 7 bases. This CDR3 comprises 14 residues. Germline V gene data show CDR1 as MNHEY and CDR2 as SVGAGI. Germline trimming cut 5 bases from V and 2 bases from J; bases unmatched to any gene: 5. As DNA, the CDR3 is TGTGCCAGCAGTACAGGGGTCCTAAACACTGAAGCTTTCTTT. It yields the protein CASSTGVLNTEAFF.

In its sample, this clone was seen a few times. The sample holds other DNA sequences that translate to the same CDR3. The chain recombines TRBV5-6 with TRBJ1-1; 7 bases line up with TRBD1. Germline V gene sequence: CDR1 SGHDT, CDR2 YYEEEE. CDR3 size: 14 residues. With V trimmed by 1 base and J by 4 bases, 4 bases remained unmatched. The CDR3: CASSLRDRVTEAFF. The CDR3 DNA follows: TGTGCCAGCAGCTTGCGGGACAGAGTCACTGAAGCTTTCTTT.